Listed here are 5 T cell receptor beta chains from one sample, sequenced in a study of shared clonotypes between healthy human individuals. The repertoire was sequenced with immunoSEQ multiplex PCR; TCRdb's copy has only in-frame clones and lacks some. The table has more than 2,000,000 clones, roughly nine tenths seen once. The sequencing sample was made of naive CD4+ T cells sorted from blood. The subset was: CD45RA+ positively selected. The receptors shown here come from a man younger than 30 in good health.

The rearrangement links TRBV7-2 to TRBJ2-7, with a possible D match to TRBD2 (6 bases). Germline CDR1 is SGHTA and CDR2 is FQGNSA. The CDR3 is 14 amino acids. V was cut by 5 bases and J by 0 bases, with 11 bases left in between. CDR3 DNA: TGTGCCAGCAGCCCCGGGGGAAACTCCTACGAGCAGTACTTC. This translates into CASSPGGNSYEQYF.

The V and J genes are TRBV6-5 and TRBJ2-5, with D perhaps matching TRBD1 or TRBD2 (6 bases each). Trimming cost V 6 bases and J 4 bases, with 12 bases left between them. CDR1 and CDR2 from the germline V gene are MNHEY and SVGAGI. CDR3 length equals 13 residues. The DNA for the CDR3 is TGTGCCAGCAGGGAACCGGGGGCAGAGACCCAGTACTTC. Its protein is CASREPGAETQYF.

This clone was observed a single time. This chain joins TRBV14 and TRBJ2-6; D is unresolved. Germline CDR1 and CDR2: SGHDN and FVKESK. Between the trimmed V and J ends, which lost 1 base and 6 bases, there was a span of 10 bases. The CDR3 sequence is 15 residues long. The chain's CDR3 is CASSQVALPANVLTF. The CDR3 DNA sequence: TGTGCCAGCAGCCAAGTAGCTCTCCCGGCCAACGTCCTGACTTTC.

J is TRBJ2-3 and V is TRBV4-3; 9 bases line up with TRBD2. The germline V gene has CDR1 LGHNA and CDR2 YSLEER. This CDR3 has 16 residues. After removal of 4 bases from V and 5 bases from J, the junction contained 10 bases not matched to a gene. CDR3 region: CASSPQVAGVGDTQYF. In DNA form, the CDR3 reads TGCGCCAGCAGCCCCCAAGTAGCGGGAGTAGGAGATACGCAGTATTTT.

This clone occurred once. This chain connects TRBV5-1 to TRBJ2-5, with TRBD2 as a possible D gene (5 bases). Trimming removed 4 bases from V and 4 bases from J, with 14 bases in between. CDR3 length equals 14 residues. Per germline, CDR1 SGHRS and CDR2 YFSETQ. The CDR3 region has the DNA TGCGCCAGCAGCCCTAGTCTAGGGAGAGAGACCCAGTACTTC. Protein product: CASSPSLGRETQYF.